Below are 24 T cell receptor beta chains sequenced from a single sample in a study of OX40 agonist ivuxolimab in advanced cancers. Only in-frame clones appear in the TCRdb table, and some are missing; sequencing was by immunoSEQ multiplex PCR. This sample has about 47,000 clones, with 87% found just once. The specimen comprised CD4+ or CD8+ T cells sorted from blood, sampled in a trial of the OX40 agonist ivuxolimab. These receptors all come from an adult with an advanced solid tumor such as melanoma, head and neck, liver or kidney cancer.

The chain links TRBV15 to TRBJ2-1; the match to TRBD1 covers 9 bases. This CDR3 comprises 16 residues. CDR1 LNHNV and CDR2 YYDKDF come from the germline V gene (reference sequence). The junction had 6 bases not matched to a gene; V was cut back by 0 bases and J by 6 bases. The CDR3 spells CATSRDFGTGINEQFF. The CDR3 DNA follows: TGTGCCACCAGCAGAGATTTTGGGACAGGGATCAATGAGCAGTTCTTC.

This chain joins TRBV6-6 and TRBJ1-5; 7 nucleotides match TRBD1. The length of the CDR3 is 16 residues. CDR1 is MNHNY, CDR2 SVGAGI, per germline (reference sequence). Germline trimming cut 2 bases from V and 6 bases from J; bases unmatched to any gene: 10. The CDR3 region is CASSYGGTDRSQPQHF. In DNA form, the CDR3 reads TGTGCCAGCAGTTACGGGGGGACAGATAGAAGTCAGCCCCAGCATTTT.

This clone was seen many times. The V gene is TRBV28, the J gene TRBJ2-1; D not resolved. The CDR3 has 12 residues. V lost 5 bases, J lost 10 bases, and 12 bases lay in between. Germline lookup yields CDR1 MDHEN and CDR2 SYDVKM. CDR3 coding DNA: TGTGCCAGCAGTCTCCGACTCTCCGAGCAGTTCTTC. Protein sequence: CASSLRLSEQFF.

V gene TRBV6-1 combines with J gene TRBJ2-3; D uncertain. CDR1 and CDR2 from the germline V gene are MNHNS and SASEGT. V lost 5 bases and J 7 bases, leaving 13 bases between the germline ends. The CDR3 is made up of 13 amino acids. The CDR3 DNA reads TGTGCCAGCAGTCCCTCTTTCATGAATACGCAGTATTTT. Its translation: CASSPSFMNTQYF.

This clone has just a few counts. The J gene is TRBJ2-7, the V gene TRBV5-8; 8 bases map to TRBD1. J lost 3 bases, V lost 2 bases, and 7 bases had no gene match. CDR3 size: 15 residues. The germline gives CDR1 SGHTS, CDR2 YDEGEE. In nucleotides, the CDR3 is TGTGCCAGCAGCTTCTCCGGACAGGGCCTCTACGAGCAGTACTTC. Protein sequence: CASSFSGQGLYEQYF. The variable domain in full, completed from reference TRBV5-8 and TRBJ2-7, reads EAGVTQSPTHLIKTRGQQATLRCSPISGHTSVYWYQQALGLGLQFLLWYDEGEERNRGNFPPRFSGRQFPNYSSELNVNALELEDSALYLCASSFSGQGLYEQYFGPGTRLTVT.

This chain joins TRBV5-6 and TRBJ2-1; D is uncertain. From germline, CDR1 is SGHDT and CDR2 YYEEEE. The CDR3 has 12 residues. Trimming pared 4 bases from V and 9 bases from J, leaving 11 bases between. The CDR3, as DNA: TGTGCCAGCAGCACCCCCCTTCGTGAGCAGTTCTTC. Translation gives CASSTPLREQFF.

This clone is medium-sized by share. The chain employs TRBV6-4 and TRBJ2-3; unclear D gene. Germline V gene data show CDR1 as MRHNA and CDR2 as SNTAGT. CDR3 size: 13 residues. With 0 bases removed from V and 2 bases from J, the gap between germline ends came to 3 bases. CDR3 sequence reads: CASSDSDTDTQYF. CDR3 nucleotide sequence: TGTGCCAGCAGTGACTCGGACACAGATACGCAGTATTTT.

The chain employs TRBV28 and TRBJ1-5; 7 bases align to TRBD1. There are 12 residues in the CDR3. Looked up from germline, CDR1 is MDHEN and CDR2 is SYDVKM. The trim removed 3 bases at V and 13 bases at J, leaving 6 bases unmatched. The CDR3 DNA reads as TGTGCCAGCAGTTTTAAGGGACAGAGACAGCATTTT. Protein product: CASSFKGQRQHF.

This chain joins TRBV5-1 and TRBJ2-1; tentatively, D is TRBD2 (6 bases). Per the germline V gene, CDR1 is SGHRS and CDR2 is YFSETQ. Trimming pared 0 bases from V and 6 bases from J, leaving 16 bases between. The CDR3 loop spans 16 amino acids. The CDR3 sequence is CASSLGTGTGVNEQFF. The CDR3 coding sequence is TGCGCCAGCAGCTTGGGTACAGGAACGGGAGTCAATGAGCAGTTCTTC.

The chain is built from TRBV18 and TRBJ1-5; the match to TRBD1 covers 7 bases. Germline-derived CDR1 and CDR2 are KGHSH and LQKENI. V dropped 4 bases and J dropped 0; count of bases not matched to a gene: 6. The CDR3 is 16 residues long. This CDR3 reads CASSQKRDSSNQPQHF. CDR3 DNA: TGTGCCAGCTCACAAAAGCGGGACAGTAGCAATCAGCCCCAGCATTTT.

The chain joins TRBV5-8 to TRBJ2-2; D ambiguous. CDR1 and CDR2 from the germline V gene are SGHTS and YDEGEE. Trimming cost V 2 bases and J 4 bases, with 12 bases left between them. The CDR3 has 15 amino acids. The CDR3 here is CASSFQGEFTGELFF. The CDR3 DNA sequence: TGTGCCAGCAGCTTTCAAGGCGAATTCACCGGGGAGCTGTTTTTT.

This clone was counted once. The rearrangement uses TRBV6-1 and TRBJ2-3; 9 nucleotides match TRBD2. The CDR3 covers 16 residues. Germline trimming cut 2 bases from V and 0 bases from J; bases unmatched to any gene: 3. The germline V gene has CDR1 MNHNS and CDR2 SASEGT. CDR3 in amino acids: CASSEWLAGSTDTQYF. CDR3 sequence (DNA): TGTGCCAGCAGTGAATGGCTAGCGGGGAGCACAGATACGCAGTATTTT.

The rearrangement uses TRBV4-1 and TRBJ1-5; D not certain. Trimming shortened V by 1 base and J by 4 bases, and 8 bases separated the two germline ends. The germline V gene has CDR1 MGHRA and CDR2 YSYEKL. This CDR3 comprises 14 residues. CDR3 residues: CASSQARKNQPQHF. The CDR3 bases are TGCGCCAGCAGCCAAGCTAGAAAAAATCAGCCCCAGCATTTT.

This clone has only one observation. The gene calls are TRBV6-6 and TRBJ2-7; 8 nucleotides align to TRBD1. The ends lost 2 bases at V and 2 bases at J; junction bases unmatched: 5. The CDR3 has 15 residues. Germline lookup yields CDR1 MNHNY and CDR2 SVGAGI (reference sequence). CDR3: CASSYGQGKPYEQYF. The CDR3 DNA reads TGTGCCAGCAGTTACGGACAGGGTAAACCCTACGAGCAGTACTTC.

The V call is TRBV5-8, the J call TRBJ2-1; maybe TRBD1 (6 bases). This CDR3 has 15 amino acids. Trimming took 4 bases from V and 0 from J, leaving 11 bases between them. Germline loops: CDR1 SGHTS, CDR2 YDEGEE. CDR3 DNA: TGTGCCAGCAGCCCCGGACAGAGCTCCTACAATGAGCAGTTCTTC. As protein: CASSPGQSSYNEQFF. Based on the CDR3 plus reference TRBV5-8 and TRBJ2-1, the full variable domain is EAGVTQSPTHLIKTRGQQATLRCSPISGHTSVYWYQQALGLGLQFLLWYDEGEERNRGNFPPRFSGRQFPNYSSELNVNALELEDSALYLCASSPGQSSYNEQFFGPGTRLTVL.

The CDR3 DNA sequence: TGTGCCAGTTCTCCGACAGCTTCTGGAAACACCATATATTTT. Protein: CASSPTASGNTIYF. This sequence joins TRBV19 and TRBJ1-3; D perhaps matches TRBD1 (5 bases). Trimming removed 8 bases from V and 1 base from J, with 12 bases in between. Germline loops: CDR1 LNHDA, CDR2 SQIVND (reference sequence). CDR3 length: 14 residues.

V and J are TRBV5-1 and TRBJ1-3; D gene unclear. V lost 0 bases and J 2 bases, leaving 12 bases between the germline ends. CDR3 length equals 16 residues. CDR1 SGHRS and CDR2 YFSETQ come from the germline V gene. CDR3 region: CASSLAGPLAGNTIYF. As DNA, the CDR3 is TGCGCCAGCAGCTTGGCCGGGCCCCTGGCTGGAAACACCATATATTTT.

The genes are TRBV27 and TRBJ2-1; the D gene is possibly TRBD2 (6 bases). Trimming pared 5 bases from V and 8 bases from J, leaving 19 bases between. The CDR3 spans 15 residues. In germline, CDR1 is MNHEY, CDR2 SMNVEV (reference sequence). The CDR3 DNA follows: TGTGCCAGCAGTCCCCCGGTGGCGGCGGGACATGAGCAGTTCTTC. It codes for CASSPPVAAGHEQFF.

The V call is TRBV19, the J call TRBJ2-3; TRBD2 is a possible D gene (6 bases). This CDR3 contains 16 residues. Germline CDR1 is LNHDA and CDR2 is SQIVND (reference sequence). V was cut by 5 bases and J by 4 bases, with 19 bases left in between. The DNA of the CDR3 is TGTGCCAGTAGTGAGGGAGGAACGATTATGTCAGATACGCAGTATTTT. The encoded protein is CASSEGGTIMSDTQYF.

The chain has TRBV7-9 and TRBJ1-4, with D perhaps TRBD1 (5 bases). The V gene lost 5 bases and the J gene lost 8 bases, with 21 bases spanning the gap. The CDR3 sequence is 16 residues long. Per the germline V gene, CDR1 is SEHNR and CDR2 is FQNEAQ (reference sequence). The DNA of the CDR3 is TGTGCCAGCAGCCCCAGCATCTCTTTGGGGGTCGAAAAACTGTTTTTT. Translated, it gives CASSPSISLGVEKLFF.

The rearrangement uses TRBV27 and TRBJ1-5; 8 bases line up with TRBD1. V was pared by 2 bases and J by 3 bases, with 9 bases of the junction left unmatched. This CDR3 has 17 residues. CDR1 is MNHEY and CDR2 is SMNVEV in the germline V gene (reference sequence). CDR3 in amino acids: CASSLTPWQGANQPQHF. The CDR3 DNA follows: TGTGCCAGCAGTTTAACTCCCTGGCAGGGGGCCAATCAGCCCCAGCATTTT.

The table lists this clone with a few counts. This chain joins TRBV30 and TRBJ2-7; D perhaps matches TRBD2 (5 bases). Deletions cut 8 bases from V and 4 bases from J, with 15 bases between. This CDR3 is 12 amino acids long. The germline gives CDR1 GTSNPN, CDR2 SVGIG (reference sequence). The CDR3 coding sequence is TGTGCCCGCTCTACTAGAGGATACGAGCAGTACTTC. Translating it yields CARSTRGYEQYF.

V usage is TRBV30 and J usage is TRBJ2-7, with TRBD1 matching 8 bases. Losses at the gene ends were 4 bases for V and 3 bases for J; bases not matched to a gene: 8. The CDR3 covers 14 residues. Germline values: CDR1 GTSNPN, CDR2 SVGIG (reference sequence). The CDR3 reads CAWNPGQAFYEQYF. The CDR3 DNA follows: TGTGCCTGGAATCCGGGACAGGCCTTCTACGAGCAGTACTTC.

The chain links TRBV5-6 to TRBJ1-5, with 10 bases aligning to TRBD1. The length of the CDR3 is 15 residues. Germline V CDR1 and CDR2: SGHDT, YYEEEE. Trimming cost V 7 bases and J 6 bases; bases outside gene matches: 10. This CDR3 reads CASGPRQGARQPQHF. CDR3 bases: TGTGCCAGCGGCCCTAGACAGGGGGCGCGTCAGCCCCAGCATTTT.